The 15 T cell receptor beta chains given below trace back to one sample, sequenced in a study of early T cells in non-severe SARS-CoV-2 infection. TCRdb itself ran the 5' RACE reads through MiXCR, one entry per CDR3 protein. The sample lists tens of thousands of distinct CDR3 sequences, about 6.1% seen once, with 5.8% in the top ten. The material was whole blood, obtained at baseline. These receptors were collected from an adult who was a healthcare worker with PCR-confirmed SARS-CoV-2 infection or an uninfected control (not recorded which).

The gene calls are TRBV5-4 and TRBJ2-1; a possible D gene is TRBD1 (6 bases). V gave up 4 bases and J gave up 2 bases, with 13 bases separating them. CDR3 size: 15 residues. CDR1 and CDR2 (germline): SGHNT, YYREEE (reference sequence). The CDR3 protein is CASSPDWTAYNEQFF. CDR3 in DNA: TGTGCCAGCAGCCCGGACTGGACAGCCTACAATGAGCAGTTCTTC.

This clonotype was counted only a few times. The chain has TRBV4-3 and TRBJ2-7, with D hard to call. The ends were cut back, 0 bases at V and 3 bases at J, with 15 bases in the middle. The CDR3 totals 16 residues. CDR1 and CDR2 (germline): LGHNA, YSLEER. DNA for the CDR3: TGCGCCAGCAGCCAAGATACTGGGTTGGGCGGCTACGAGCAGTACTTC. Amino acid sequence: CASSQDTGLGGYEQYF.

The gene calls are TRBV30 and TRBJ1-2; D call uncertain. The CDR3 sequence is 13 residues long. V lost 4 bases, J lost 7 bases, and 16 bases lay in between. In germline, CDR1 is GTSNPN, CDR2 SVGIG (reference sequence). CDR3 bases: TGTGCCTGGACTAACGGGGTTTCCGGTGGCTACACCTTC. Translated: CAWTNGVSGGYTF. Using reference TRBV30 and TRBJ1-2 for the parts outside the CDR3, the full variable domain is SQTIHQWPATLVQPVGSPLSLECTVEGTSNPNLYWYRQAAGRGLQLLFYSVGIGQISSEVPQNLSASRPQDRQFILSSKKLLLSDSGFYLCAWTNGVSGGYTFGSGTRLTVV.

This clonotype occurred many times. The chain joins TRBV5-6 to TRBJ2-5, with D unresolved. The CDR3 sequence is 15 residues long. CDR1 and CDR2 (germline): SGHDT, YYEEEE. Trimming took 2 bases from V and 0 from J, leaving 11 bases between them. The CDR3 is CASSFGLRHQETQYF. The DNA for the CDR3 is TGTGCCAGCAGCTTTGGGTTGCGCCACCAAGAGACCCAGTACTTC.

This clonotype was detected ten times or more. The chain is built from TRBV7-2 and TRBJ1-2; a possible D gene is TRBD1 (5 bases). V was pared by 5 bases and J by 0 bases, with 10 bases between. Germline assignment: CDR1 SGHTA and CDR2 FQGNSA. The CDR3 extends over 14 amino acids. CDR3 DNA sequence: TGTGCCAGCAGCAAGGGACTTACTAACTATGGCTACACCTTC. This sequence encodes CASSKGLTNYGYTF.

The chain links TRBV4-2 to TRBJ1-1, with D maybe TRBD1 (5 bases). Trimming took off 1 base at V and 0 bases at J, with 9 bases between the two ends. The CDR3 is made up of 15 amino acids. Germline-derived CDR1 and CDR2 are LGHNA and YNFKEQ. The CDR3 loop is CASSQGQGLNTEAFF. CDR3 sequence (DNA): TGTGCCAGCAGCCAAGGTCAGGGATTGAACACTGAAGCTTTCTTT.

This clonotype was found a few times. The chain has TRBV19 and TRBJ2-7, with no clear D. Germline V gene data show CDR1 as LNHDA and CDR2 as SQIVND (reference sequence). The CDR3 has 13 residues. V lost 10 bases and J 2 bases, leaving 15 bases between the germline ends. The CDR3 protein is CATRHSRTYEQYF. The CDR3 DNA follows: TGTGCCACCCGCCACAGCCGGACCTACGAGCAGTACTTC.

This clonotype was counted many times. The CDR3 loop is CSVENLGNTDTQYF. In DNA, the CDR3 is TGCAGCGTTGAAAATCTGGGAAATACAGATACGCAGTATTTT. The chain links TRBV29-1 to TRBJ2-3, with D hard to call. V lost 2 bases and J 3 bases, leaving 12 bases between the germline ends. The V gene's germline CDR1 is SQVTM and CDR2 ANQGSEA. The CDR3 consists of 14 residues.

This clonotype was recorded many times. The rearrangement uses TRBV4-3 and TRBJ2-1, with TRBD2 matching over 11 bases. This CDR3 is built from 17 residues. Germline CDR1 reads LGHNA; CDR2 reads YSLEER. After removal of 0 bases from V and 8 bases from J, the junction contained 9 bases not matched to a gene. CDR3 DNA: TGCGCCAGCAGCCAAGATACTACAACTAGCGGGGGATATGAGCAGTTCTTC. This codes for CASSQDTTTSGGYEQFF.

This clonotype appeared many times. The gene calls are TRBV24-1 and TRBJ2-1; D is perhaps TRBD1 or TRBD2 (7 bases each). Looked up from germline, CDR1 is KGHDR and CDR2 is SFDVKD. Trimming removed 4 bases from V and 2 bases from J, with 14 bases in between. There are 16 residues in the CDR3. CDR3 nucleotide sequence: TGTGCCACCAGTGACCCAGGGGGGGCCGCCTACAATGAGCAGTTCTTC. It specifies CATSDPGGAAYNEQFF.

Concerning this clonotype: At one boundary the junction diverges from the germline segment, which might be a read error. V gene TRBV27 combines with J gene TRBJ2-1, with a tentative D call TRBD2 (5 bases). Germline CDR1 MNHEY, CDR2 SMNVEV (reference sequence). The CDR3 sequence is 15 residues long. The CDR3 loop is CARSSAGSSYNEQFF. The DNA for the CDR3 is TGTGCCAGAAGTTCGGCGGGTAGCTCCTACAATGAGCAGTTCTTC.

This sequence joins TRBV20-1 and TRBJ2-3; tentatively, D is TRBD1 (6 bases). Trimming took off 4 bases at V and 4 bases at J, with 9 bases between the two ends. The CDR3 totals 12 residues. CDR1 is DFQATT, CDR2 SNEGSKA, per germline (reference sequence). The CDR3 coding sequence is TGCAGTGCTACCCAGGGGCCAGATACGCAGTATTTT. Translated, it gives CSATQGPDTQYF.

This clonotype was seen many times. The genes are TRBV4-2 and TRBJ2-3, with D tentatively TRBD2 (5 bases). Germline V gives CDR1 LGHNA, CDR2 YNFKEQ. Trimming stripped 0 bases from V and 0 bases from J, with 22 bases between. The length of the CDR3 is 20 residues. CDR3 loop: CASSQERLARTHPSTDTQYF. DNA of the CDR3: TGTGCCAGCAGCCAAGAGCGGCTAGCCCGTACCCACCCTAGCACAGATACGCAGTATTTT.

This clonotype was seen ten or more times. The rearrangement links TRBV4-3 to TRBJ2-1, with 8 nucleotides matching TRBD1. CDR1 LGHNA and CDR2 YSLEER come from the germline V gene. After removal of 4 bases from V and 4 bases from J, the junction contained 6 bases not matched to a gene. The CDR3 consists of 15 residues. This CDR3 is CASSLGQGGYNEQFF. CDR3 DNA sequence: TGCGCCAGCAGCCTCGGACAGGGAGGATACAATGAGCAGTTCTTC.

This clonotype appeared many times. The chain employs TRBV29-1 and TRBJ2-2; 7 nucleotides align to TRBD1. CDR1 and CDR2 from the germline V gene are SQVTM and ANQGSEA. The CDR3 is 13 residues long. V was clipped by 4 bases and J by 4 bases; unmatched bases: 3. The CDR3 DNA follows: TGCAGCGTTGTGGCAGGGGGCACCGGGGAGCTGTTTTTT. Encoded protein: CSVVAGGTGELFF.